The sequence of this TCR beta chain was determined in a study of T cell responses to AZD1222 COVID-19 vaccine. Study-level results: White British donors predominated, females outnumbered males, and clonal diversity was possibly underestimated.

A remark on this clone: Antigen specificity is unknown.

This CDR3 has 16 amino acids. Trimming cost V 1 base and J 3 bases, with 12 bases left between them. Germline V gene lookup returns CDR1 MGHRA and CDR2 YSYEKL. Method: immunoSEQ multiplex PCR; TCRdb's copy keeps in-frame clones and lacks some. The data contain 100,000 or so clones, around nine tenths of them singletons. The TCR sequence derives from an adult who received the AZD1222 COVID-19 vaccine. The J gene is TRBJ2-2, the V gene TRBV4-1; tentatively, D is TRBD1 (6 bases). The specimen was peripheral blood, collected 28 days after the second AZD1222 dose. CDR3 amino acids: CASSQVYRVDTGELFF. CDR3 in DNA: TGCGCCAGCAGCCAAGTATACAGGGTAGACACCGGGGAGCTGTTTTTT.